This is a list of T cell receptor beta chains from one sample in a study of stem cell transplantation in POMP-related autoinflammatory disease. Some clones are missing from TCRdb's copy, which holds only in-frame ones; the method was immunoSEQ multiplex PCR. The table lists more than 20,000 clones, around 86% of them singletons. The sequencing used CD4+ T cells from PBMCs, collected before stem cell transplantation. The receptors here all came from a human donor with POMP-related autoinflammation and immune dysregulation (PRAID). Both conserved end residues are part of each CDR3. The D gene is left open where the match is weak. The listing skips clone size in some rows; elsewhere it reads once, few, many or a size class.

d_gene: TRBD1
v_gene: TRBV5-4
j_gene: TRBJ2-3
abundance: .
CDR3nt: TGTGCCAGCAGCGCCCGGACAGGGAGCGGCACAGATACGCAGTATTTT
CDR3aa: CASSARTGSGTDTQYF

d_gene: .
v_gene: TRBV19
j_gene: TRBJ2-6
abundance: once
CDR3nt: TGTGCCAGTAGTGTGACAGGTTCCTTTAGCAACGTCCTGACTTTC
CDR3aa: CASSVTGSFSNVLTF

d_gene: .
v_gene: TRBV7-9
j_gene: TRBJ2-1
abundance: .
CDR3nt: TGTGCCAGCAGCTTAGCGACCCTAGCAGACTCCGGCAATGAGCAGTTCTTC
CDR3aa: CASSLATLADSGNEQFF

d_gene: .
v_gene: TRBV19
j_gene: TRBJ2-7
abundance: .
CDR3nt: TGTGCCAGTAGTGCCCGTGGGGGACCCTACGAGCAGTACTTC
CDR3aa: CASSARGGPYEQYF

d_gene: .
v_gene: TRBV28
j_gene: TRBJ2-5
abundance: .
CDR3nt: TGTGCCAGCAGCCTCCCTGGGGGTATGAGTGAGACCCAGTACTTC
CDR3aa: CASSLPGGMSETQYF

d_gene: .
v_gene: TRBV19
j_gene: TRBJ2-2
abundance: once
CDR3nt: TGTGCCAGTAGTATAGCGGGAGCGAACACCGGGGAGCTGTTTTTT
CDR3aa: CASSIAGANTGELFF

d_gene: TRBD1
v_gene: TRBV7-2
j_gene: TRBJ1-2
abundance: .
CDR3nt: TGTGCCAGCAGCTTAGCGACAGGGAGCTATGGCTACACCTTC
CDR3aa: CASSLATGSYGYTF

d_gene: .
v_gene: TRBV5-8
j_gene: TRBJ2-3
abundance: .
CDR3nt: TGTGCCAGCAGCTTGGTCATGAATACGCAGTATTTT
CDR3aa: CASSLVMNTQYF

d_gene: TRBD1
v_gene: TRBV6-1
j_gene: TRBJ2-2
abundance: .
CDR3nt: TGTGCCAGCAGTGAACCGGGACAGGGCGCCGGGGAGCTGTTTTTT
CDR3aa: CASSEPGQGAGELFF

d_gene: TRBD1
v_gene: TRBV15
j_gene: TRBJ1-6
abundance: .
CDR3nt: TGTGCCACCAGCACTCAACAGGGGTGGGGATCACCCCTCCACTTT
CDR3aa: CATSTQQGWGSPLHF

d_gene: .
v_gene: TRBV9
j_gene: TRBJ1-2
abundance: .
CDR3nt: TGTGCCAGCAGCCCGCCAGGTTGGGAGTTAGGCTACACCTTC
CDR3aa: CASSPPGWELGYTF

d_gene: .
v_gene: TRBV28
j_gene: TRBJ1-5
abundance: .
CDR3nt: TGTGCCAGCAGTATCCTGGATCAGCCCCAGCATTTT
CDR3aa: CASSILDQPQHF

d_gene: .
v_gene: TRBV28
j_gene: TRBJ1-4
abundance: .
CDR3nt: TGTGCCAGCAGTTTATCAGGGAATGAAAAACTGTTTTTT
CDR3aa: CASSLSGNEKLFF

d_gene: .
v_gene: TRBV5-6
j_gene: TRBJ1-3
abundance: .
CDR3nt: TGTGCCAGCAGCTTAGTGTACTCTGGAAACACCATATATTTT
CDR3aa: CASSLVYSGNTIYF

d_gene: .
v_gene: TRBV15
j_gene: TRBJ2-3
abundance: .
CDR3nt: TGTGCCACCAGAATTAGCGGCACAGATACGCAGTATTTT
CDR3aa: CATRISGTDTQYF

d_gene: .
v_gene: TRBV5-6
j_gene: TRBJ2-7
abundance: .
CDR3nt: TGTGCCAGCAGCGGGGTGGATGACGAGCAGTACTTC
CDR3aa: CASSGVDDEQYF

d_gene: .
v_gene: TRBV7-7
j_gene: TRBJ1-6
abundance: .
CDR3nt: TGTGCCAGCAGCCCACGGGAAAATTCACCCCTCCACTTT
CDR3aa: CASSPRENSPLHF

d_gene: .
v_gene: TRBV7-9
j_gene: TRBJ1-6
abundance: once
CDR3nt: TGTGCCAGCAGCTCAGATAATTCACCCCTCCAATTT
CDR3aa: CASSSDNSPLQF

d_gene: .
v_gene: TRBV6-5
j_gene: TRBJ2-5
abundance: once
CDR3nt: TGTGCCACCCTGGACGGCTCACACCAAGAGACCCAGTACTTC
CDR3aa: CATLDGSHQETQYF

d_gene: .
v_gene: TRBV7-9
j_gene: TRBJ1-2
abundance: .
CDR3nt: TGTGCCAGCAGCCAAACAGCCAACTATGGCTACACCTTC
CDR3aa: CASSQTANYGYTF

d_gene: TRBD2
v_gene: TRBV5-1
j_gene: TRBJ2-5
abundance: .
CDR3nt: TGCGCCAGCAGCTTAGCGGGGGTCGGAGAGACCCAGTACTTC
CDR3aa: CASSLAGVGETQYF

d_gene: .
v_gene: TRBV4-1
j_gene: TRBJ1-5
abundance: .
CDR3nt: TGCGCCAGCAGCCAAGATTTTGCGGGGGCCAATCAGCCCCAGCATTTT
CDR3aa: CASSQDFAGANQPQHF

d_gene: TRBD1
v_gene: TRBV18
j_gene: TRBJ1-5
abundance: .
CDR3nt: TGTGCCAGCTCATCACAGGGGAGCAATCAGCCCCAGCATTTT
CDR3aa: CASSSQGSNQPQHF